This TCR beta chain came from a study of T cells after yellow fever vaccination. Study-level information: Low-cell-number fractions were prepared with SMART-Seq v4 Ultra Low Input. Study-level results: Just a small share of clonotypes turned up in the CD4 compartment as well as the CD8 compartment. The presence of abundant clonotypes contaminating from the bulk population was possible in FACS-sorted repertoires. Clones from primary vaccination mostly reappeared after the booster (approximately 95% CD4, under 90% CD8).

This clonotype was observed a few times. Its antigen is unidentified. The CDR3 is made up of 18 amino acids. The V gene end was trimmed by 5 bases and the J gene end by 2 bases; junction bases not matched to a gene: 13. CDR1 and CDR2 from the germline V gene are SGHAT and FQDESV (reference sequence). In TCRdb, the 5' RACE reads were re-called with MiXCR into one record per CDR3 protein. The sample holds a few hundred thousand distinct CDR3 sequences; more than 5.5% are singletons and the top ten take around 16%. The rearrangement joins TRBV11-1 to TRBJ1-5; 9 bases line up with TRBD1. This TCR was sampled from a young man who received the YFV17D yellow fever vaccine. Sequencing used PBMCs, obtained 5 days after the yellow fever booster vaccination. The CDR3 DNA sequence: TGTGCCAGCAGCCCGGGGACAGGGCAAGGGTTGGGCAATCAGCCCCAGCATTTT. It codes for CASSPGTGQGLGNQPQHF.